This T cell receptor (beta chain) is drawn from a study of T cells expressing NK-cell markers (dated by TCRdb to 2020 to 2021). Regarding the research as a whole: In sorted CD3+CD56+NKG2C+, CD3+CD56+NKG2C- and CD3+CD56-NKG2C+ T-cell subsets from roughly 8 donors, TCR beta-chain repertoires were profiled. Among the eight sequenced donors, seven were HCMV-seropositive and one was HCMV-seronegative. The libraries were sequenced on Illumina HiSeq 2000/2500, MiSeq or NextSeq, producing 2 x 150 bp reads. All eight donors whose samples were sequenced were randomly selected healthy volunteers, three of them men and five women.

TCRdb records Illumina HiSeq 2000 as the sequencer. 5'RACE template switching, by which a universal primer site and unique molecular identifiers were added, was used to make TCR beta cDNA libraries. Priming for cDNA synthesis came from the TCR beta constant segment, and two successive PCR amplification steps followed. The source study handled its data this way. Reads were demultiplexed and grouped by UMI with MIGEC, and clonotypes were assembled and quantified with MiTCR. To exclude erroneous sequences, only TCR cDNA sequences supported by at least two reads were retained. The tcR package was used for downstream repertoire analysis, and clonotypes were matched between fractions using CDR3 nucleotide sequence together with V segment. VDJmatch was used to annotate antigen specificity against VDJdb, with one amino acid substitution in CDR3 allowed. After the reads were reprocessed by TCRdb, one entry was made per CDR3 protein sequence, with no DNA. TCRdb assigned the V and J calls; the authors' analysis was not used. The sample's clone listing holds around 260,000 distinct CDR3 sequences. About 4.2% of the sample lies in the top ten.

Reading from cysteine to phenylalanine, the CDR3 counts 18 amino acids. No nucleotide data were recorded. CDR1 and CDR2 are drawn from the germline V gene: SGHRS, YFSETQ. On the study overall, not on this receptor specifically: Those dominant clonotypes were again the most abundant among CD3+CD56-NKG2C+ cells in a handful of donors, at about 25-60.1%. Whether the expanded NKG2C-expressing T cell clones were specific for HCMV antigens remained unclear. In five to seven donors, the dominant CD3+CD56+NKG2C+ clonotypes were among the top 10 CD8+ clonotypes and accounted for roughly 1.0-7.5% of CD8+ T cells.

HCMV-specific IgG was detected in serum with a commercial ELISA kit to determine HCMV serostatus. Ficoll density gradient centrifugation was used to isolate peripheral blood mononuclear cells from blood. With regard to this clonotype: It lacks a known antigen.

The rearranged chain carries TRBV5-1 and TRBJ2-5; TCRdb designates TRBD1, a call that cannot be tested without DNA. The TCR originated in a woman between 18 and 69 years old in good health. Sequencing was performed on blood T cells: a sorted CD56 or NKG2C T cell subset, CD4+ or CD8+ T cells, or bulk PBMC T cells (not recorded which). The CDR3 amino acid sequence is: CASSLAGQGVYPEETQYF.